This entry concerns a single T cell receptor (beta chain). Sequenced material consisted of expressed TCRB transcripts (all of the isolated RNA was reverse transcribed). Sequencing used immunoSEQ multiplex PCR; TCRdb keeps in-frame clones, though not all of them. The sample holds about 330,000 clones; about 10% are singletons and the top ten take approximately 0.016%. This sample is part of a study of beta chain features in type 1 diabetes. Germline V gene lookup returns CDR1 GTSNPN and CDR2 SVGIG (reference sequence). The CDR3 length is 16 residues. Losses at the gene ends were 2 bases for V and 4 bases for J; bases not matched to a gene: 10.

The rearrangement joins TRBV30 to TRBJ2-4; 8 bases align to TRBD2. Sequencing was carried out using naive CD4+ T cells from blood. The clonotype was recovered from a woman aged 30 to 39 in good health. CDR3 nucleotide sequence: TGTGCCTGGAGTCTAGGGTTAGCGGGGCCAAAAAACATTCAGTACTTC. It specifies CAWSLGLAGPKNIQYF.